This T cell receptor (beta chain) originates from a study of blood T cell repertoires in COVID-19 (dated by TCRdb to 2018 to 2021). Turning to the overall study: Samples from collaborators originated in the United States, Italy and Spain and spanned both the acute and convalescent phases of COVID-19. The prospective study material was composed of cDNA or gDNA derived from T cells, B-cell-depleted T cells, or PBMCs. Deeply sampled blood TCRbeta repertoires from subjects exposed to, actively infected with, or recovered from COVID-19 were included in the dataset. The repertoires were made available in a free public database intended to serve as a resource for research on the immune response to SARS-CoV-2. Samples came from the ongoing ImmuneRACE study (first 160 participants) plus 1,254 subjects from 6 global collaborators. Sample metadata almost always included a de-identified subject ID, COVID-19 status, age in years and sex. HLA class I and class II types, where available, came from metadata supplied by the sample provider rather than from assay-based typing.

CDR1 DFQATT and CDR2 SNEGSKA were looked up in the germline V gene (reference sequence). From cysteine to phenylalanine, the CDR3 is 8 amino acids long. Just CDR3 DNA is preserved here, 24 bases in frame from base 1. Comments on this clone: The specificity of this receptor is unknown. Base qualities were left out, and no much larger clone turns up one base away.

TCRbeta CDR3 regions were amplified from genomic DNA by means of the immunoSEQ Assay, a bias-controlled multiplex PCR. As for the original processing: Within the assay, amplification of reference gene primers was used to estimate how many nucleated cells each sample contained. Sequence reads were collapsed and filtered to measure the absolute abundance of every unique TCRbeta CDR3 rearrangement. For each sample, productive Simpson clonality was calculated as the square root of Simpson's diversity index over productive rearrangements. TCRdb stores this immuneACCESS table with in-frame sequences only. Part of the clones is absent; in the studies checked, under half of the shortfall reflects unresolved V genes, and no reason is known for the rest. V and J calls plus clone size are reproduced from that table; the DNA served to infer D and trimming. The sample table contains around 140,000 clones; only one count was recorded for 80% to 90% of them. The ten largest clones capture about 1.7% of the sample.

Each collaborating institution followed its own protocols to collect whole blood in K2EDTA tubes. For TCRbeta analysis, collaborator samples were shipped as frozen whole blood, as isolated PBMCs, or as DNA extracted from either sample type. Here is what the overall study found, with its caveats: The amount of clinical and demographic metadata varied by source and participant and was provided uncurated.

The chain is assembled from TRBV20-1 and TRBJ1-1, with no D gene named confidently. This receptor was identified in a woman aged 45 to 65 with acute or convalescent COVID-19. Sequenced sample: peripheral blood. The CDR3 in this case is CSLPEAFF. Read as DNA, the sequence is TGCAGCCTCCCTGAAGCTTTCTTT.